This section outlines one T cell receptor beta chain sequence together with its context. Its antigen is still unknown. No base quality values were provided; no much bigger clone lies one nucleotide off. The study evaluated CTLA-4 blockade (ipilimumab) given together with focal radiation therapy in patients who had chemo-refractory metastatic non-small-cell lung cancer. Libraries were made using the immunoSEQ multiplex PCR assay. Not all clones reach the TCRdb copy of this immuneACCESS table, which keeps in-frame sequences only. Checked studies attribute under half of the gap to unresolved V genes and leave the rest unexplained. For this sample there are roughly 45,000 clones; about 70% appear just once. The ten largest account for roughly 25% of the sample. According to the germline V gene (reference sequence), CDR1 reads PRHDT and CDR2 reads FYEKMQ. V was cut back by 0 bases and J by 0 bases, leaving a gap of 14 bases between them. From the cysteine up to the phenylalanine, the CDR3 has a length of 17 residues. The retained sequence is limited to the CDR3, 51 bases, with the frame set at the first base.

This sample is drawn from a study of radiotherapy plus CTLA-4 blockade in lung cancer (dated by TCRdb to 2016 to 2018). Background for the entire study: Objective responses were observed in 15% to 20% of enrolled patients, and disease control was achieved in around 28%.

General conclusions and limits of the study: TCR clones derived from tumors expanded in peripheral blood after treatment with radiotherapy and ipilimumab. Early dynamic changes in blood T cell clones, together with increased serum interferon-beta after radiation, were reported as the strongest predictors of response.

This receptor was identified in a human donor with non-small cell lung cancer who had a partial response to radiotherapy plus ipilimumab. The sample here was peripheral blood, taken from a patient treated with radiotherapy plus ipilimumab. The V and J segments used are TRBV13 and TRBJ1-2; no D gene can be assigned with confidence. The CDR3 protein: CASSLGGRPWANYGYTF. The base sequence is TGTGCCAGCAGCTTAGGCGGCAGGCCTTGGGCTAACTATGGCTACACCTTC.